These 25 T cell receptor beta chains were all obtained from the same sample, sequenced in a study of a mutant IDH1 vaccine in newly diagnosed glioma. The method was immunoSEQ multiplex PCR; TCRdb's version includes in-frame clones alone and lacks a portion of them. Among about 96,000 clones, roughly 78% were seen once, and the ten largest hold 7.5%. Time point meaning: baseline, week 1 (first vaccination visit). Treatment specified: pre-vaccination baseline after standard-of-care therapy. The starting material was PBMCs, obtained from a glioma patient treated with radiotherapy, temozolomide or both. The receptors stem from a man aged 40-50 years with glioma.

J is TRBJ1-2 and V is TRBV12-5, with TRBD1 matching 7 bases. This CDR3 has 15 residues. With 1 base clipped from V and 2 bases from J, the junction kept 4 bases outside the gene matches. Germline V CDR1 and CDR2: LGHNT, FRNRAP. The CDR3 DNA reads as TGTGCTAGTGGTTTGGATATACAGGGGAACTATGGCTACACCTTC. Residues: CASGLDIQGNYGYTF.

The J gene is TRBJ2-5, the V gene TRBV5-4; perhaps D is TRBD1 or TRBD2 (5 bases each). The germline CDR1 and CDR2 sequences are SGHNT and YYREEE (reference sequence). The CDR3 runs 14 residues. Trimming removed 0 bases at V and 4 bases at J, with 10 bases between. The CDR3, as DNA: TGTGCCAGCAGCTTGGGGGGGACGGGAGAGACCCAGTACTTC. This codes for CASSLGGTGETQYF.

CDR3: CASSLGLAGGAETQYF. DNA for the CDR3: TGTGCCAGCAGTTTGGGACTAGCGGGAGGCGCAGAGACCCAGTACTTC. The chain has TRBV28 and TRBJ2-5; 15 nucleotides agree with TRBD2. The ends lost 3 bases at V and 4 bases at J; junction bases unmatched: 3. The germline V gene encodes CDR1 MDHEN and CDR2 SYDVKM. The CDR3 loop spans 16 amino acids.

The rearrangement uses TRBV6-5 and TRBJ1-1; no clear D. The CDR3 covers 13 residues. Trimming pared 7 bases from V and 0 bases from J, leaving 9 bases between. Per germline, CDR1 MNHEY and CDR2 SVGAGI. CDR3 coding DNA: TGTGCCAGCACTAGAGCAGTGAACACTGAAGCTTTCTTT. This sequence encodes CASTRAVNTEAFF.

The sample holds one count of this clone. CDR3 region: CAWRYKNTGELFF. The CDR3 bases are TGTGCCTGGAGATACAAGAACACCGGGGAGCTGTTTTTT. This chain joins TRBV30 and TRBJ2-2; no reliable D call. The length of the CDR3 is 13 residues. Germline CDR1 is GTSNPN and CDR2 is SVGIG (reference sequence). The V end was cut by 3 bases, the J end by 1 base, with 6 bases between.

The J gene is TRBJ1-3, the V gene TRBV10-3; D gene uncertain. Germline assignment: CDR1 ENHRY and CDR2 SYGVKD. CDR3 length: 12 amino acids. Trimming took 2 bases from V and 5 from J, leaving 4 bases between them. The chain's CDR3 is CAISEGRNTIYF. Written as DNA, the CDR3 is TGTGCCATCAGTGAGGGACGAAACACCATATATTTT.

Turning to this clone: Additional DNA sequences in this sample encode the identical CDR3. The chain is built from TRBV29-1 and TRBJ2-5; D remains unclear. The CDR3 has 15 amino acids. The germline V gene encodes CDR1 SQVTM and CDR2 ANQGSEA. With 4 bases removed from V and 3 bases from J, the gap between germline ends came to 18 bases. CDR3 in amino acids: CSVVVVTIIKETQYF. The CDR3 nucleotides are TGCAGCGTTGTTGTAGTCACCATAATCAAAGAGACCCAGTACTTC. The entire variable domain, with the rest obtained from reference TRBV29-1 and TRBJ2-5, is as follows: SAVISQKPSRDICQRGTSLTIQCQVDSQVTMMFWYRQQPGQSLTLIATANQGSEATYESGFVIDKFPISRPNLTFSTLTVSNMSPEDSSIYLCSVVVVTIIKETQYFGPGTRLLVL.

This clone was counted between two and nine times. The CDR3 loop is CASSLAWGGMTEAFF. In DNA form, the CDR3 reads TGTGCCAGCAGCTTAGCGTGGGGGGGTATGACTGAAGCTTTCTTT. V and J are TRBV7-2 and TRBJ1-1; weak D call: TRBD1 (5 bases). Germline V gene sequence: CDR1 SGHTA, CDR2 FQGNSA. V was cut by 0 bases and J by 5 bases, with 13 bases left in between. This CDR3 has 15 residues.

The chain joins TRBV28 to TRBJ2-7, with TRBD1 matching over 7 bases. The ends lost 5 bases at V and 3 bases at J; junction bases unmatched: 4. Germline V gene lookup returns CDR1 MDHEN and CDR2 SYDVKM. The CDR3 has 13 amino acids. CDR3: CASSPDRDYEQYF. As DNA, the CDR3 is TGTGCCAGCAGTCCTGACAGGGACTACGAGCAGTACTTC. Complete variable domain (other parts from reference TRBV28 and TRBJ2-7): DVKVTQSSRYLVKRTGEKVFLECVQDMDHENMFWYRQDPGLGLRLIYFSYDVKMKEKGDIPEGYSVSREKKERFSLILESASTNQTSMYLCASSPDRDYEQYFGPGTRLTVT.

This chain uses TRBV5-1 with TRBJ2-2; D is perhaps TRBD2 (7 bases). This CDR3 has 16 amino acids. Trimming shortened V by 0 bases and J by 3 bases, and 12 bases separated the two germline ends. CDR1 and CDR2 from the germline V gene are SGHRS and YFSETQ. The CDR3 region has the DNA TGCGCCAGCAGCTTGGTGATCGGGGGGCACACCGGGGAGCTGTTTTTT. Its translation: CASSLVIGGHTGELFF.

The rearrangement links TRBV23-1 to TRBJ2-7; 7 bases are shared with TRBD1. TRBV23-1 has ORF status, its function being uncertain. The CDR3 consists of 15 residues. Unmatched junction bases numbered 11, after V lost 7 bases and J lost 2 bases. DNA for the CDR3: TGCGCCAGCATAGCCCAGTGTCAGGGGGCCTACGAGCAGTACTTC. It yields the protein CASIAQCQGAYEQYF.

The chain combines TRBV7-8 with TRBJ2-3; D might be TRBD1 (5 bases). Per the germline V gene, CDR1 is SGHVS and CDR2 is FQNEAQ. V lost 0 bases and J 4 bases, leaving 11 bases between the germline ends. This CDR3 comprises 15 residues. The CDR3 protein is CASSLAQGNADTQYF. The CDR3 nucleotides are TGTGCCAGCAGCTTAGCGCAGGGAAACGCAGATACGCAGTATTTT.

The chain carries TRBV15 and TRBJ2-7; 7 bases fit TRBD2. The CDR3 contains 14 residues. Germline loops: CDR1 LNHNV, CDR2 YYDKDF (reference sequence). V shed 0 bases, J shed 1 base, and the junction held 0 bases outside the gene matches. The DNA of the CDR3 is TGTGCCACCAGCAGAGAAGCGGGATCCTACGAGCAGTACTTC. The encoded protein is CATSREAGSYEQYF.

The chain couples TRBV7-8 to TRBJ2-7; D is ambiguous. The CDR3 is 13 residues long. The V and J ends lost 5 bases and 1 base respectively, with 9 bases between them. Germline V CDR1 and CDR2: SGHVS, FQNEAQ. CDR3 sequence (DNA): TGTGCCAGCAGCACTTTCACTTCCTACGAGCAGTACTTC. Its protein is CASSTFTSYEQYF.

The chain carries TRBV29-1 and TRBJ1-2; D not certain. This CDR3 contains 12 residues. Germline loops: CDR1 SQVTM, CDR2 ANQGSEA. Trimming took off 4 bases at V and 0 bases at J, with 6 bases between the two ends. Here the CDR3 reads CSVVSSNYGYTF. The CDR3 coding sequence is TGCAGCGTTGTTTCGTCTAACTATGGCTACACCTTC.

This clone was found once. V usage is TRBV5-1 and J usage is TRBJ2-7, with TRBD1 matching 9 bases. Trimming took 4 bases from V and 7 from J; bases not matched to a gene: 9. The germline V gene encodes CDR1 SGHRS and CDR2 YFSETQ. The length of the CDR3 is 14 residues. The CDR3 sequence: CASSPGQGLEEQYF. CDR3 in DNA: TGCGCCAGCAGCCCTGGACAGGGGTTGGAGGAGCAGTACTTC.

This chain links TRBV5-5 with TRBJ2-7, with unresolved D. Trimming took 4 bases from V and 3 from J, leaving 20 bases between them. There are 16 residues in the CDR3. Germline CDR1 is SGHKS and CDR2 is YYEKEE (reference sequence). The CDR3 loop reads CASSTGPSQQYYEQYF. Here the CDR3 DNA reads TGTGCCAGCAGCACCGGACCCTCCCAGCAATACTACGAGCAGTACTTC.

This chain links TRBV7-8 with TRBJ2-5; 8 bases match TRBD2. This CDR3 spans 14 amino acids. V lost 5 bases to trimming and J lost 5 bases; unmatched junction nucleotides: 7. Germline CDR1 reads SGHVS; CDR2 reads FQNEAQ. The CDR3 sequence: CASSAREGWETQYF. CDR3 DNA sequence: TGTGCCAGCAGCGCCCGGGAGGGGTGGGAGACCCAGTACTTC.

This chain connects TRBV21-1 to TRBJ2-1; no DNA check was done on the table's D call, TRBD2. TRBV21-1 is flagged as a pseudogene. The CDR3 extends over 17 amino acids. CDR3 sequence reads: CASSLGWGGSGNNEQFF. The CDR3 nucleotides read TGTGCCAGCAGCTTGGGATGGGGTGGTAGCGGGAACAATGAGCAGTTCTTC.

This chain links TRBV19 with TRBJ1-3; D gene unclear. The CDR3 loop spans 14 amino acids. Trimming took off 4 bases at V and 0 bases at J, with 7 bases between the two ends. Germline V lookup: CDR1 LNHDA, CDR2 SQIVND (reference sequence). In nucleotides, the CDR3 is TGTGCCAGTAGTACTCAGATCTCTGGAAACACCATATATTTT. The encoded protein is CASSTQISGNTIYF.

The chain uses TRBV7-9 and TRBJ2-1, with a weak D call TRBD2 (6 bases). The CDR3 sequence is 14 residues long. V was trimmed by 2 bases and J by 10 bases, leaving 15 bases between them. Germline V gene sequence: CDR1 SEHNR, CDR2 FQNEAQ (reference sequence). The CDR3 coding sequence is TGTGCCAGCAGCTTAAGATTAGCGGCTGACGAGCAGTTCTTC. This gives the protein CASSLRLAADEQFF.

This chain uses TRBV18 with TRBJ2-2; no definite D call. The CDR3 spans 13 residues. Trimming took off 3 bases at V and 5 bases at J, with 7 bases between the two ends. Germline V gives CDR1 KGHSH, CDR2 LQKENI. DNA for the CDR3: TGTGCCAGCTCACCTGACGGAACCGGGGAGCTGTTTTTT. This sequence encodes CASSPDGTGELFF.

J is TRBJ2-1 and V is TRBV9, with 8 bases lining up with TRBD1. CDR3 length: 15 amino acids. J lost 3 bases, V lost 4 bases, and 6 bases had no gene match. Germline CDR1 is SGDLS and CDR2 is YYNGEE. This chain's CDR3 is CASSQRTGNYNEQFF. CDR3 nucleotides: TGTGCCAGCAGCCAGCGGACAGGGAACTACAATGAGCAGTTCTTC. The full variable domain, with the rest looked up from reference TRBV9 and TRBJ2-1, is DSGVTQTPKHLITATGQRVTLRCSPRSGDLSVYWYQQSLDQGLQFLIQYYNGEERAKGNILERFSAQQFPDLHSELNLSSLELGDSALYFCASSQRTGNYNEQFFGPGTRLTVL.

This clone has only one observation. The V and J genes are TRBV2 and TRBJ1-5; D call uncertain. Germline lookup yields CDR1 SNHLY and CDR2 FYNNEI. V gave up 1 base and J gave up 4 bases, with 8 bases separating them. The CDR3 loop spans 14 amino acids. For the CDR3, the DNA is TGTGCCAGCAGTGAAGAAATGGGTAATCAGCCCCAGCATTTT. This codes for CASSEEMGNQPQHF.

The rearrangement links TRBV6-5 to TRBJ2-5, with 8 bases lining up with TRBD2. The CDR3 spans 15 residues. V lost 5 bases, J lost 2 bases, and 7 bases stayed unmatched. Germline V gene data show CDR1 as MNHEY and CDR2 as SVGAGI. The chain's CDR3 is CASSSTSGVQETQYF. The CDR3 DNA follows: TGTGCCAGCAGTAGTACTAGCGGAGTACAAGAGACCCAGTACTTC.